This T cell receptor (beta chain) was identified during a study of T cell responses to AZD1222 COVID-19 vaccine. At the level of the study: Whether given at about 4 or about 12 weeks, second doses were pooled.

This clone appeared once. Its antigen is not identified. CDR1 SNHLY and CDR2 FYNNEI come from the germline V gene. V lost 6 bases, J lost 3 bases, and 5 bases stayed unmatched. The CDR3 is 14 residues long. Study results and limitations: Donors were mostly white British, more females; clonal diversity possibly underestimated. CD4 TCRs associated with vaccination spanned spike, dominating at 160-218 and 743-854.

The method was immunoSEQ multiplex PCR; TCRdb's version includes in-frame clones alone and lacks a portion of them. Of 100,000 to 150,000 clones in the sample, approximately 88% were seen once. V usage is TRBV2 and J usage is TRBJ1-2; 9 bases fit TRBD1. Sample: peripheral blood, taken on day 0 of AZD1222 vaccination. The sequence was obtained from an adult in good health. The CDR3: CASRTDRGDYGYTF. In DNA, the CDR3 is TGTGCCAGCAGGACGGACAGGGGAGACTATGGCTACACCTTC.